The rows below give T cell receptor beta chains drawn from one sample of a study of beta chain features in type 1 diabetes. Profiling relied on immunoSEQ multiplex PCR, and the TCRdb table lists in-frame clones only, not all of them. This sample has 140,000 to 150,000 clones, with about 10% found just once. Sequenced sample: naive CD4+ T cells from blood. The receptors were sampled from a man between 18 and 29 years old in good health. Each CDR3 is given without its conserved first and last residue.

j_call v_call cdr3_aa
TRBJ1-4 TRBV5-6 ASSPSGGLVEKLF
TRBJ2-5 TRBV29-1 SVGNRVVETQY
TRBJ2-2 TRBV10-3 AISADTNTGELF
TRBJ2-6 TRBV5-1 ASSPPGQGSSGANVLT
TRBJ2-5 TRBV7-3 ASALGRGDQETQY
TRBJ2-1 TRBV18 ASSAWTSEGNEQF
TRBJ2-3 TRBV5-1 ASSLGTARTDTQY
TRBJ2-7 TRBV6-5 ASSYSQGSYEQY
TRBJ1-3 TRBV18 ASSPPLKTSSGNTIY
TRBJ1-2 TRBV4-2 ASSQDQRGSYGYT
TRBJ2-3 TRBV9 ASSPRGTQVVGDTQY
TRBJ2-1 TRBV19 ASKEQGSYNEQF
TRBJ2-7 TRBV5-1 ASSQETGGVTEQY
TRBJ2-5 TRBV7-8 ASTRQIQETQY
TRBJ2-7 TRBV10-2 ASSEDGSPREQY
TRBJ2-1 TRBV29-1 SLREDRGTNEQF
TRBJ2-5 TRBV19 ASSSGSQETQY
TRBJ2-3 TRBV7-9 ASSLGDRPDTQY
TRBJ2-7 TRBV4-1 ASSQSLAGGPREQY
TRBJ1-3 TRBV7-3 ASSQGQEGTIY
TRBJ1-5 TRBV5-4 ASSFAGNQPQH
TRBJ2-3 TRBV25-1 ASNFGGGAFADTQY
TRBJ2-3 TRBV2 ASSDQASGHTDTQY
TRBJ1-4 TRBV11-2 ASSPRTGSNEKLF
TRBJ1-1 TRBV7-6 ASSIGTGGLNTEAF
TRBJ2-1 TRBV6-6 ATRLAGGYNEQF
TRBJ2-5 TRBV10-3 AISPGGGAFQETQY
TRBJ2-1 TRBV7-9 ASSQEGSGLVEQF
TRBJ1-2 TRBV6-5 ASSDRGNYGYT